This T cell receptor (beta chain) was captured in a study of early T cells in non-severe SARS-CoV-2 infection. As for the study in general: Chains from this unsorted whole-blood bulk RNA could not be paired. Study conclusions and caveats: VDJdb matching favored anti-spike CD8 responses, missing private and CD4 specificities.

This clonotype has more than one count but fewer than ten. The antigen is unknown. Unique molecular identifiers tagged individual cDNA molecules. TCRdb re-derived calls from the 5' RACE reads in MiXCR, one entry per CDR3 protein. The sample records tens of thousands of distinct CDR3 sequences, under 15% being singletons. Sequenced material: whole blood. This receptor was obtained from an adult who was a healthcare worker with PCR-confirmed SARS-CoV-2 infection or an uninfected control (not recorded which).

The CDR3 DNA reads TGTGCCAGCTCACCACGCGGGCGTAACTACGAGCAGTACTTC. Its translation: CASSPRGRNYEQYF. The V and J genes are TRBV18 and TRBJ2-7; tentatively, D is TRBD2 (5 bases). CDR3 length: 14 amino acids. Trimming took off 1 base at V and 3 bases at J, with 10 bases between the two ends. Germline V gene lookup returns CDR1 KGHSH and CDR2 LQKENI.